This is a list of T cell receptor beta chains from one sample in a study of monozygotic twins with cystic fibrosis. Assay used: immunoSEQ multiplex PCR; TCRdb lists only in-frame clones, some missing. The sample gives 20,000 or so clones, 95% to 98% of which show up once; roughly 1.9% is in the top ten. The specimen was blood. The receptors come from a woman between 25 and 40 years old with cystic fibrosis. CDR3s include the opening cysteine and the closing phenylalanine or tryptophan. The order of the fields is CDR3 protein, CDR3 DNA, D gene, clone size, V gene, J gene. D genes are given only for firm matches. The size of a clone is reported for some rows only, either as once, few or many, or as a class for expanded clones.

CDR3: CASSETGGNSPLHF
DNA: TGTGCCAGCAGCGAGACAGGCGGAAATTCACCCCTCCACTTT
D: -
size: -
V: TRBV6-1
J: TRBJ1-6

CDR3: CASSAGLAPSTDTQYF
DNA: TGTGCCAGCAGCGCCGGACTAGCCCCTAGCACAGATACGCAGTATTTT
D: TRBD2
size: -
V: TRBV9
J: TRBJ2-3

CDR3: CASSPGTSGAGSYEQYF
DNA: TGCGCCAGCAGCCCCGGGACTAGCGGGGCTGGATCCTACGAGCAGTACTTC
D: TRBD2
size: -
V: TRBV4-3
J: TRBJ2-7

CDR3: CSVKPGGQNGYTF
DNA: TGCAGCGTCAAACCAGGGGGACAAAATGGCTACACCTTC
D: TRBD1
size: -
V: TRBV29-1
J: TRBJ1-2

CDR3: CASSPQGAQVYTF
DNA: TGTGCCAGCAGTCCACAGGGGGCTCAGGTCTACACCTTC
D: TRBD1
size: -
V: TRBV7-9
J: TRBJ1-2

CDR3: CASSLSWGQPQHF
DNA: TGTGCCAGCAGTTTATCGTGGGGTCAGCCCCAGCATTTT
D: -
size: once
V: TRBV27
J: TRBJ1-5

CDR3: CASSKNILREPTNYGYTF
DNA: TGTGCCAGCAGCAAAAACATTTTAAGGGAACCCACTAACTATGGCTACACCTTC
D: -
size: -
V: TRBV7-8
J: TRBJ1-2

CDR3: CASTGTGDAYEQYF
DNA: TGTGCCTCAACCGGGACAGGGGACGCCTACGAGCAGTACTTC
D: TRBD1
size: -
V: TRBV10-3
J: TRBJ2-7

CDR3: CASSQEQGGGYEQYF
DNA: TGCGCCAGCAGCCAAGAACAGGGAGGAGGCTACGAGCAGTACTTC
D: -
size: -
V: TRBV4-1
J: TRBJ2-7

CDR3: CASSPDYSTEAFF
DNA: TGCGCCAGCAGCCCCGACTATTCCACTGAAGCTTTCTTT
D: -
size: -
V: TRBV5-1
J: TRBJ1-1

CDR3: CASRGGLAAGTDTQYF
DNA: TGTGCCAGCAGGGGCGGACTAGCGGCAGGCACAGATACGCAGTATTTT
D: TRBD2
size: -
V: TRBV28
J: TRBJ2-3

CDR3: CASSRYATGLVETQYF
DNA: TGCGCCAGCAGCCGTTATGCGACAGGGTTGGTGGAGACCCAGTACTTC
D: TRBD1
size: -
V: TRBV4-1
J: TRBJ2-5

CDR3: CASSNLGGPRGYTF
DNA: TGCGCCAGCTCGAATTTAGGGGGCCCGAGGGGCTACACCTTC
D: TRBD1
size: -
V: TRBV4-3
J: TRBJ1-2

CDR3: CASRLAGLSYEQYF
DNA: TGTGCAAGTCGTTTGGCGGGCCTCTCCTACGAGCAGTACTTC
D: -
size: -
V: TRBV12-2
J: TRBJ2-7

CDR3: CASSRLAGGPETQYF
DNA: TGTGCCAGTAGTAGACTAGCGGGGGGGCCAGAGACCCAGTACTTC
D: TRBD2
size: -
V: TRBV19
J: TRBJ2-5

CDR3: CASRPLRTNSHSQPQHF
DNA: TGTGCCAGCAGACCTCTTAGGACAAATAGCCATTCTCAGCCCCAGCATTTT
D: -
size: -
V: TRBV28
J: TRBJ1-5

CDR3: CASSPDRRNYGYTF
DNA: TGTGCCAGCAGCCCGGACAGGAGGAACTATGGCTACACCTTC
D: TRBD1
size: -
V: TRBV5-4
J: TRBJ1-2

CDR3: CASSFYGAGAYEQYF
DNA: TGCGCCAGCAGCTTTTACGGGGCAGGAGCCTACGAGCAGTACTTC
D: -
size: -
V: TRBV5-1
J: TRBJ2-7

CDR3: CASESGGTYNEQFF
DNA: TGTGCCAGTGAGAGCGGGGGGACCTACAATGAGCAGTTCTTC
D: TRBD2
size: -
V: TRBV5-4
J: TRBJ2-1

CDR3: CASSYTAGTGRAFF
DNA: TGTGCCAGCAGTTACACCGCCGGGACAGGAAGGGCTTTCTTT
D: TRBD1
size: -
V: TRBV6-5
J: TRBJ1-1

CDR3: CASTPRRGPSYEQYF
DNA: TGTGCCAGTACCCCTCGGCGGGGCCCCTCCTACGAGCAGTACTTC
D: -
size: -
V: TRBV19
J: TRBJ2-7

CDR3: CASSALRRGSGTF
DNA: TGTGCCAGCAGTGCTCTCCGCAGGGGCTCGGGCACCTTC
D: -
size: -
V: TRBV2
J: TRBJ1-2

CDR3: CASRRDRGDSPLHF
DNA: TGCGCCAGCAGACGCGACAGGGGCGATTCACCCCTCCACTTT
D: TRBD1
size: once
V: TRBV5-1
J: TRBJ1-6

CDR3: CASGGGVETQYF
DNA: TGTGCCAGCGGCGGGGGGGTGGAGACCCAGTACTTC
D: TRBD2
size: -
V: TRBV6-5
J: TRBJ2-5

CDR3: CASSVVGQAGSSGAGELFF
DNA: TGTGCCAGCAGCGTAGTGGGACAGGCGGGTTCCTCGGGAGCCGGGGAGCTGTTTTTT
D: TRBD1
size: -
V: TRBV9
J: TRBJ2-2

CDR3: CASSSHTRMNTEAFF
DNA: TGTGCCAGCAGCTCCCACACCCGAATGAACACTGAAGCTTTCTTT
D: -
size: -
V: TRBV5-4
J: TRBJ1-1

CDR3: CASSPPSGQNTGELFF
DNA: TGTGCCAGCAGCCCCCCCAGCGGTCAGAACACCGGGGAGCTGTTTTTT
D: -
size: -
V: TRBV9
J: TRBJ2-2